The source of this T cell receptor beta chain is a study of blood T cell repertoires in COVID-19. Study-wide context: The samples span acute and convalescent COVID-19 from the United States, Italy and Spain. Sample material is recorded as cDNA or gDNA derived from T cells, B-cell-depleted T cells, or PBMCs.

In Seattle, patients joined the study during active infection and were tracked longitudinally. Per the authors' pipeline: Counts of nucleated cells, estimated from reference gene primer amplification, were obtained. TCRdb keeps only in-frame clones here, not all; method: immunoSEQ multiplex PCR. V, J and clone size are those of that table, while D and trimming were read from the DNA. The sample holds almost 200,000 clones, just under 85% seen once. Germline CDR1 is MNHEY and CDR2 is SMNVEV (reference sequence). The CDR3 is 14 amino acids. V gave up 5 bases and J gave up 5 bases; unmatched junction bases: 7.

The chain joins TRBV27 to TRBJ1-1; 8 nucleotides line up with TRBD1. The origin of this receptor is a man aged 55 to 70 with COVID-19, enrolled during active disease. Material: peripheral blood. CDR3 DNA sequence: TGTGCCAGCAGTGATACAGGGGGTTGGACTGAAGCTTTCTTT. It is translated as CASSDTGGWTEAFF.